This T cell receptor (beta chain) was retrieved from a study of shared clonotypes between healthy human individuals. Study results and caveats: Sampling was confined to blood; repertoires within tissues likely differ. Naive subsets tended to show greater estimated richness than memory subsets.

All of the donors resided in Nashville, Tennessee, and each was a Caucasian adult. Several immunoSEQ 96-well plates shared each subset's DNA, each plate a replicate. The protocol was immunoSEQ multiplex PCR, while the TCRdb copy is restricted to in-frame clones and leaves out a portion. This table has about 380,000 clones, about 96% appearing once. Turning to this clone: What it binds is not known.

The CDR3 is 15 amino acids. Germline V gene data show CDR1 as SGHVS and CDR2 as FQNEAQ. V shed 1 base and J shed 12 bases, with 19 bases lying between them. The sequence derives from a man aged 25 to 40 in good health. The material sequenced was memory CD8+ T cells sorted from blood. The subset here: CD45RO+ cells pooled with CCR7-negative TemRA cells. This chain joins TRBV7-8 and TRBJ2-4; the D gene is possibly TRBD2 (5 bases). The chain's CDR3 is CASSLDPGSFGPQYF. The CDR3 nucleotides are TGTGCCAGCAGCTTAGACCCGGGGAGTTTCGGGCCTCAGTACTTC.